This T cell receptor (beta chain) stems from a study of chemoradiotherapy in HPV16-positive cancers. Across the whole study: A couple of HPV16-positive patients' cells yielded candidate HPV-specific clones and common motifs. Notes on the study in general: Non-HPV-specific T cells did not expand in tumors during treatment, whereas candidate HPV-specific clones and E7-related motifs did. Only a couple of HPV16-positive patients supplied the functional HPV-specificity definition. Better recurrence-free survival went with HPV-responsive T-cell expansion in HPV16-positive patients.

As for this clone: The antigen is undetermined.

The CDR3 runs 13 residues. CDR1 is MNHNS, CDR2 SASEGT, per germline. Trimming stripped 6 bases from V and 0 bases from J, with 8 bases between. Some clones are missing from TCRdb's copy, which holds only in-frame ones; the method was immunoSEQ multiplex PCR. The sample has about 53,000 clones, about 92% seen once; the top ten hold around 3.5%. The receptor was isolated from a human donor with HPV-associated anogenital cancer. The rearrangement uses TRBV6-1 and TRBJ1-2, with unresolved D. This sample comprised blood, obtained from a patient who underwent chemoradiotherapy. CDR3 loop: CASSQEANYGYTF. The DNA of the CDR3 is TGTGCCAGCAGCCAGGAGGCTAACTATGGCTACACCTTC.